Following are 25 T cell receptor beta chains from one sample sequenced in a study of blood T cell repertoires in COVID-19. Some clones are missing from TCRdb's copy, which holds only in-frame ones; the method was immunoSEQ multiplex PCR. The table lists around 110,000 clones, less than 90% of them singletons, with around 3.9% in the top ten. The sequenced sample was PBMCs or T cells enriched from blood (not recorded which). These receptors originate from a woman aged 25 to 39 who had recovered from COVID-19.

V is TRBV10-3 and J is TRBJ2-7, with TRBD1 matching over 9 bases. Germline V gene data show CDR1 as ENHRY and CDR2 as SYGVKD. This CDR3 is 16 amino acids long. After removal of 2 bases from V and 3 bases from J, the junction contained 8 bases not matched to a gene. CDR3 residues: CAISEGDRGIFYEQYF. The CDR3 bases are TGTGCCATCAGTGAGGGCGACAGGGGGATTTTCTACGAGCAGTACTTC.

This clone occurred once. J is TRBJ2-7 and V is TRBV4-1; TRBD2 is a possible D gene (6 bases). Germline V gene data show CDR1 as MGHRA and CDR2 as YSYEKL. The length of the CDR3 is 14 residues. V was shortened by 1 base and J by 3 bases, with 10 bases between the two germline ends. CDR3 amino acids: CASSQAGEGYEQYF. The CDR3, as DNA: TGCGCCAGCAGCCAAGCGGGAGAAGGCTACGAGCAGTACTTC.

This chain uses TRBV4-2 with TRBJ2-7; 8 nucleotides align to TRBD1. This CDR3 is built from 15 residues. The germline V gene encodes CDR1 LGHNA and CDR2 YNFKEQ. The ends lost 3 bases at V and 0 bases at J; junction bases unmatched: 4. The CDR3 region has the DNA TGTGCCAGCAGCCAGACAGGGGCCAGCTCCTACGAGCAGTACTTC. This codes for CASSQTGASSYEQYF.

J is TRBJ1-6 and V is TRBV24-1; 7 nucleotides agree with TRBD1. This CDR3 has 16 amino acids. The germline gives CDR1 KGHDR, CDR2 SFDVKD. J was trimmed by 8 bases and V by 7 bases; bases with no gene match: 13. This CDR3 reads CATRGVTGYRDSPLHF. The CDR3 DNA follows: TGTGCCACCAGGGGAGTGACAGGGTACAGGGATTCACCCCTCCACTTT.

The chain couples TRBV9 to TRBJ2-4; 9 nucleotides line up with TRBD1. The V gene's germline CDR1 is SGDLS and CDR2 YYNGEE. The trim removed 0 bases at V and 8 bases at J, leaving 9 bases unmatched. CDR3 length: 16 residues. CDR3 nucleotides: TGTGCCAGCAGCGTAGCTACCGGACAGGGGTTTGACATTCAGTACTTC. This codes for CASSVATGQGFDIQYF.

This clone was seen just once. This chain links TRBV15 with TRBJ1-2, with 7 nucleotides matching TRBD1. The V and J ends lost 7 bases and 3 bases, in that order; junction bases with no gene match: 8. This CDR3 comprises 14 residues. From germline, CDR1 is LNHNV and CDR2 YYDKDF (reference sequence). The CDR3 loop reads CATTARDSHYGYTF. CDR3 sequence (DNA): TGTGCCACCACCGCCCGGGACAGCCACTATGGCTACACCTTC.

The rearrangement uses TRBV7-3 and TRBJ2-5; the match to TRBD1 covers 12 bases. The length of the CDR3 is 18 residues. J lost 4 bases, V lost 4 bases, and 13 bases had no gene match. CDR1 and CDR2 (germline): SGHTA, FQGTGA. CDR3 sequence: CASSYRSAGTGGGETQYF. The CDR3 nucleotides are TGTGCCAGCAGCTACCGGTCCGCCGGGACAGGGGGCGGAGAGACCCAGTACTTC.

This chain uses TRBV27 with TRBJ2-7; the D gene is possibly TRBD2 (6 bases). The germline CDR1 and CDR2 sequences are MNHEY and SMNVEV (reference sequence). The V end was cut by 2 bases, the J end by 2 bases, with 13 bases between. The CDR3 contains 15 residues. The DNA of the CDR3 is TGTGCCAGCAGTTTAAGGGCGGGACCCACCTACGAGCAGTACTTC. Residues: CASSLRAGPTYEQYF.

Written as DNA, the CDR3 is TGTGCCACCAGCAGAGGTGGACTTTCCCTCGAGCAGTACTTC. It yields the protein CATSRGGLSLEQYF. This rearrangement joins TRBV15 to TRBJ2-7, with a possible D match to TRBD2 (5 bases). CDR3 length: 14 amino acids. The V end was cut by 1 base, the J end by 6 bases, with 13 bases between. CDR1 and CDR2 (germline): LNHNV, YYDKDF (reference sequence). Full variable domain (rest looked up from reference TRBV15 and TRBJ2-7): DAMVIQNPRYQVTQFGKPVTLSCSQTLNHNVMYWYQQKSSQAPKLLFHYYDKDFNNEADTPDNFQSRRPNTSFCFLDIRSPGLGDTAMYLCATSRGGLSLEQYFGPGTRLTVT.

The chain combines TRBV5-6 with TRBJ1-5; TRBD1 is a possible D gene (6 bases). V gave up 8 bases and J gave up 2 bases, with 17 bases separating them. The germline CDR1 and CDR2 sequences are SGHDT and YYEEEE. This CDR3 has 15 amino acids. DNA of the CDR3: TGTGCCAGACCCAGGAAGGGGGGGTGCAATCAGCCCCAGCATTTT. It translates to CARPRKGGCNQPQHF.

V is TRBV11-2 and J is TRBJ2-3; 7 bases are shared with TRBD2. The trim removed 5 bases at V and 4 bases at J, leaving 18 bases unmatched. Germline assignment: CDR1 SGHAT and CDR2 FQNNGV. CDR3 size: 18 residues. The CDR3 nucleotides read TGTGCCAGCAGCCCTCGGGGGGATTTTGGGGTGAATCCAGATACGCAGTATTTT. This encodes CASSPRGDFGVNPDTQYF. Filled out from reference TRBV11-2 and TRBJ2-3, the complete variable domain reads EAGVAQSPRYKIIEKRQSVAFWCNPISGHATLYWYQQILGQGPKLLIQFQNNGVVDDSQLPKDRFSAERLKGVDSTLKIQPAKLEDSAVYLCASSPRGDFGVNPDTQYFGPGTRLTVL.

V is TRBV4-3 and J is TRBJ2-4, with a tentative D call TRBD2 (7 bases). V lost 3 bases to trimming and J lost 1 base, with 16 bases between them. Per germline, CDR1 LGHNA and CDR2 YSLEER. CDR3 length: 17 residues. CDR3 sequence (DNA): TGCGCCAGCAGCCAGGGCTGGGAGGGGGGGGCCAAAAACATTCAGTACTTC. It codes for CASSQGWEGGAKNIQYF.

The chain combines TRBV27 with TRBJ2-7, with TRBD2 identical over 10 bases. Germline values: CDR1 MNHEY, CDR2 SMNVEV (reference sequence). Trimming removed 6 bases from V and 5 bases from J; junction bases left unmatched: 10. This CDR3 spans 15 amino acids. For the CDR3, the DNA is TGTGCCAGCAGGACCTTAGCGGGAGGAATACACGAGCAGTACTTC. This sequence encodes CASRTLAGGIHEQYF.

The chain recombines TRBV30 with TRBJ1-3, with a weak D call TRBD1 (6 bases). The V gene's germline CDR1 is GTSNPN and CDR2 SVGIG (reference sequence). CDR3 length: 16 amino acids. The V end was cut by 1 base, the J end by 0 bases, with 13 bases between. The CDR3 DNA reads TGTGCCTGGAGTGCGGGTACAGGGCGCTCTGGAAACACCATATATTTT. Protein product: CAWSAGTGRSGNTIYF.

This sequence joins TRBV7-2 and TRBJ1-2; TRBD1 matches at 8 bases. The CDR3 is 15 residues long. Germline-derived CDR1 and CDR2 are SGHTA and FQGNSA. Trimming at V came to 5 bases and at J to 1 base, leaving 6 bases not matched to a gene. The CDR3 DNA sequence: TGTGCCAGCAGCCCTGCGGACAGGGTTAACTATGGCTACACCTTC. Protein product: CASSPADRVNYGYTF. The full variable domain, in which reference TRBV7-2 and TRBJ1-2 provide the parts outside the CDR3, is GAGVSQSPSNKVTEKGKDVELRCDPISGHTALYWYRQSLGQGLEFLIYFQGNSAPDKSGLPSDRFSAERTGGSVSTLTIQRTQQEDSAVYLCASSPADRVNYGYTFGSGTRLTVV.

The rearrangement uses TRBV5-4 and TRBJ2-5; 10 nucleotides line up with TRBD2. The trim removed 3 bases at V and 5 bases at J, leaving 13 bases unmatched. This CDR3 spans 17 amino acids. Germline assignment: CDR1 SGHNT and CDR2 YYREEE (reference sequence). CDR3 nucleotide sequence: TGTGCCAGCAGCTCGAAGGTACTAGCGGGATTATTTGAGACCCAGTACTTC. Its translation is CASSSKVLAGLFETQYF.

The rearrangement uses TRBV13 and TRBJ2-3; no definite D call. The germline gives CDR1 PRHDT, CDR2 FYEKMQ (reference sequence). The CDR3 extends over 13 amino acids. The V end was cut by 6 bases, the J end by 2 bases, with 9 bases between. The CDR3 here is CASRLRNTDTQYF. In DNA form, the CDR3 reads TGTGCCAGCAGACTAAGGAACACAGATACGCAGTATTTT.

The genes are TRBV3-1 (or the pseudogene TRBV3-2) and TRBJ2-1; the match to TRBD2 covers 8 bases. The CDR3 spans 14 residues. Losses at the gene ends were 6 bases for V and 9 bases for J; bases not matched to a gene: 10. The V gene's germline CDR1 is LGHDT and CDR2 YNNKEL (reference sequence). The CDR3, as DNA: TGTGCCAGCAGACATAGCGGGATCACGGGTGAGCAGTTCTTC. Translated: CASRHSGITGEQFF.

The rearrangement uses TRBV7-9 and TRBJ1-1; 9 nucleotides line up with TRBD1. The CDR3 length is 15 residues. V lost 4 bases and J lost 1; bases outside the gene matches: 4. Germline V CDR1 and CDR2: SEHNR, FQNEAQ (reference sequence). The DNA for the CDR3 is TGTGCCAGCAGCTCCTGGGACAGGGAGAACACTGAAGCTTTCTTT. It is translated as CASSSWDRENTEAFF.

V and J are TRBV2 and TRBJ1-1; D gene uncertain. The V end lost 1 base, the J end lost 9 bases, and 15 bases lay between the germline ends. The germline V gene encodes CDR1 SNHLY and CDR2 FYNNEI. This CDR3 region has 14 residues. The DNA for the CDR3 is TGTGCCAGCAGTGAAGGGCCGGGCGGGCTGAAAGCTTTCTTT. Translated: CASSEGPGGLKAFF.

The rearrangement links TRBV6-5 to TRBJ2-7; D possibly corresponds to TRBD1 (6 bases). Per the germline V gene, CDR1 is MNHEY and CDR2 is SVGAGI. Trimming took 4 bases from V and 1 from J, leaving 14 bases between them. CDR3 length equals 15 residues. CDR3 DNA: TGTGCCAGCAGTTCACCTTTAGGGGGTTCCTACGAGCAGTACTTC. This encodes CASSSPLGGSYEQYF.

The rearrangement uses TRBV28 and TRBJ2-7, with TRBD1 as a possible D gene (5 bases). V shed 8 bases and J shed 0 bases, with 20 bases lying between them. The CDR3 has 16 residues. Germline assignment: CDR1 MDHEN and CDR2 SYDVKM. The CDR3 nucleotides read TGTGCCAGCTCGCTGAAGGGGTCTTACACCTCCTACGAGCAGTACTTC. This encodes CASSLKGSYTSYEQYF.

The J gene is TRBJ2-3, the V gene TRBV18; D possibly corresponds to TRBD1 (5 bases). The CDR3 is 16 amino acids. Germline V gene data show CDR1 as KGHSH and CDR2 as LQKENI. V dropped 1 base and J dropped 0 bases, with 11 bases sitting between them. The CDR3 DNA is TGTGCCAGCTCACCACAGGGGCGCGGTAGCACAGATACGCAGTATTTT. This codes for CASSPQGRGSTDTQYF.

The V call is TRBV28, the J call TRBJ2-2; 7 bases fit TRBD2. After removal of 3 bases from V and 3 bases from J, the junction contained 7 bases not matched to a gene. The CDR3 length is 16 residues. Germline CDR1 is MDHEN and CDR2 is SYDVKM. The CDR3 region has the DNA TGTGCCAGCAGTTTTGGTCTAGCGGAGTACACCGGGGAGCTGTTTTTT. It is translated as CASSFGLAEYTGELFF.

CDR3: CASSSRTSGDTGELFF. For the CDR3, the DNA is TGTGCCAGCAGCTCGCGAACTAGCGGGGACACCGGGGAGCTGTTTTTT. This chain uses TRBV5-4 with TRBJ2-2; 10 bases fit TRBD2. Germline V gives CDR1 SGHNT, CDR2 YYREEE (reference sequence). V dropped 3 bases and J dropped 3; count of bases not matched to a gene: 5. This CDR3 spans 16 amino acids.